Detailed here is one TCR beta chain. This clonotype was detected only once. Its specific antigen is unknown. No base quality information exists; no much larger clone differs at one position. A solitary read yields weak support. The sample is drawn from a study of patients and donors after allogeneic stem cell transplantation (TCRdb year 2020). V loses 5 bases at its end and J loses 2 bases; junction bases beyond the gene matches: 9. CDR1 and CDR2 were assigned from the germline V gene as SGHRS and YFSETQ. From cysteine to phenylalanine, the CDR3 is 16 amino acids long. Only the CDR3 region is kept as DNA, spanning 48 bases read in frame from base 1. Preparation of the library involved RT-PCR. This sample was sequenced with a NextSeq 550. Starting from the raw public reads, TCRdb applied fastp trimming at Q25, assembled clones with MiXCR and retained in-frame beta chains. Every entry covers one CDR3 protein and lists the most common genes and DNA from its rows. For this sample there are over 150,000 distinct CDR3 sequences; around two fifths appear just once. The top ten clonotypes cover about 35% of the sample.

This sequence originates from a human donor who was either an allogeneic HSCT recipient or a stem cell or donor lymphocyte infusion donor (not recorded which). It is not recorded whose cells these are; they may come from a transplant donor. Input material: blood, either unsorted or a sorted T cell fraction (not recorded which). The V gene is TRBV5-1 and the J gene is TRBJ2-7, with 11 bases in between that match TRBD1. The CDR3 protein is CASSGTGTGGPYEQYF. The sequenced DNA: TGCGCCAGCAGTGGAACCGGGACAGGGGGTCCCTACGAGCAGTACTTC.